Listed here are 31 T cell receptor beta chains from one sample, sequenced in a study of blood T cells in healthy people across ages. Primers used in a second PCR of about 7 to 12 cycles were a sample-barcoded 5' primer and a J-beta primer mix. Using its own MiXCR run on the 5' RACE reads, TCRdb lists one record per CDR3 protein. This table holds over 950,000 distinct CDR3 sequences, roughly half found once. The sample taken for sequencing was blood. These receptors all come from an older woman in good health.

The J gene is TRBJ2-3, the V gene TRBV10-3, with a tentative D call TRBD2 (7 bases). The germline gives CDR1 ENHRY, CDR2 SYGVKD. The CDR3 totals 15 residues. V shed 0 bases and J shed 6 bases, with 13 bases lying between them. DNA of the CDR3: TGTGCCATCAGTGAGTCAGGCGGGGGCAGCGATACGCAGTATTTT. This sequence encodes CAISESGGGSDTQYF.

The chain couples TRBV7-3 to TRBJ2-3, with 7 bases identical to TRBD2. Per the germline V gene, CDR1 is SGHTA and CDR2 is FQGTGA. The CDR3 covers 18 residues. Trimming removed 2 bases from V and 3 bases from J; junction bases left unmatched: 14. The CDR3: CASSLRGGAGVLTDTQYF. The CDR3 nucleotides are TGTGCCAGCAGCTTACGGGGCGGCGCGGGAGTTTTGACAGATACGCAGTATTTT. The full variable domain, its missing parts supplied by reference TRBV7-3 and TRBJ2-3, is GAGVSQTPSNKVTEKGKYVELRCDPISGHTALYWYRQSLGQGPEFLIYFQGTGAADDSGLPNDRFFAVRPEGSVSTLKIQRTERGDSAVYLCASSLRGGAGVLTDTQYFGPGTRLTVL.

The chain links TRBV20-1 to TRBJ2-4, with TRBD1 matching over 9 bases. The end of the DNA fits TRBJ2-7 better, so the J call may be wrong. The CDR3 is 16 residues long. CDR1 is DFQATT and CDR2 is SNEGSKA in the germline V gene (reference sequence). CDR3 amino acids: CSAEDPGQGGSYEQYF. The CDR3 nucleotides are TGCAGTGCTGAAGACCCGGGACAGGGAGGTTCCTACGAGCAGTACTTC.

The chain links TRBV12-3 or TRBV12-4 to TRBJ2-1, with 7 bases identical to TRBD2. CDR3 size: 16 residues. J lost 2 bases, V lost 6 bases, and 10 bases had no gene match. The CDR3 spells CASSPSGLAAYNEQFF. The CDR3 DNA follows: TGTGCCAGCAGCCCCAGTGGGCTAGCGGCCTACAATGAGCAGTTCTTC.

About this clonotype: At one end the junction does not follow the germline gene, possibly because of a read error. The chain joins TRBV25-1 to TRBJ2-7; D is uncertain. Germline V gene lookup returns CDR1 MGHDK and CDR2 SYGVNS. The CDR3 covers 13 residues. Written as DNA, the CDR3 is TGTGCCAGCAGTGAAATGGGCCGATACGAGCAGTACTTT. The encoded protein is CASSEMGRYEQYF.

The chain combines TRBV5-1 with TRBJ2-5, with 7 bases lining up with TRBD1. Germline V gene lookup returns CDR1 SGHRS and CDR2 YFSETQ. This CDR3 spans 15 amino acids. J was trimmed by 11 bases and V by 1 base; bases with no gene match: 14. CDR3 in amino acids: CASSLTGASYNEQYF. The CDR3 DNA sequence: TGCGCCAGCAGCTTGACAGGGGCCTCCTACAATGAGCAGTACTTC.

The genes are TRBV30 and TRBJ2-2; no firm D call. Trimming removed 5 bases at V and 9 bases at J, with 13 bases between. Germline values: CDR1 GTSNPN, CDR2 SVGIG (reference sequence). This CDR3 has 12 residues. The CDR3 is CAWGTSARELFF. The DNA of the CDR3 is TGTGCCTGGGGAACAAGCGCGAGGGAGCTGTTTTTT.

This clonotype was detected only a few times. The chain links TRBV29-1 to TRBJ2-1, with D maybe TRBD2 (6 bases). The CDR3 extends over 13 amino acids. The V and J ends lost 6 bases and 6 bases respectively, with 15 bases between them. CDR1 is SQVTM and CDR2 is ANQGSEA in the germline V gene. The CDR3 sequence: CSVTRLGSNEQFF. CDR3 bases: TGCAGCGTGACTAGACTCGGGTCCAATGAGCAGTTCTTC.

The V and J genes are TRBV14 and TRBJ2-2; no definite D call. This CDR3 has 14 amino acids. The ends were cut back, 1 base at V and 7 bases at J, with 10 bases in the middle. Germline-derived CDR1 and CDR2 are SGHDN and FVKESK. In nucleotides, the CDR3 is TGTGCCAGCAGCCAAGTGTTCTCCGGCGGGGAGCTGTTTTTT. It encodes CASSQVFSGGELFF.

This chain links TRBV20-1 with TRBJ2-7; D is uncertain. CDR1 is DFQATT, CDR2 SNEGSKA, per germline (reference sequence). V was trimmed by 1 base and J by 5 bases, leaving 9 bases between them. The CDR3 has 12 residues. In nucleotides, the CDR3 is TGCAGTGCTAGAGGGCTGGCCAACGAGCAGTACTTC. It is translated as CSARGLANEQYF.

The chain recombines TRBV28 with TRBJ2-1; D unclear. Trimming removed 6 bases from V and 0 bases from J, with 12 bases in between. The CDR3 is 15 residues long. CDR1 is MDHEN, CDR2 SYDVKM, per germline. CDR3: CASRDERSSYNEQFF. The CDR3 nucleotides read TGTGCCAGCAGAGACGAAAGGAGCTCCTACAATGAGCAGTTCTTC.

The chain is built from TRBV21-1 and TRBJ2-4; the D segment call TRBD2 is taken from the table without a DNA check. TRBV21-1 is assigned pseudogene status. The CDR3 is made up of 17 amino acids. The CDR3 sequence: CASSKDGLVFTKNIQYF. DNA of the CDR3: TGTGCCAGCAGCAAGGACGGACTAGTGTTTACCAAAAACATTCAGTACTTC.

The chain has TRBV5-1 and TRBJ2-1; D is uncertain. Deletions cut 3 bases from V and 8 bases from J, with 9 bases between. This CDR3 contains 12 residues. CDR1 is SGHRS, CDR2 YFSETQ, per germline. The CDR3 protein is CASSSRVDEQFF. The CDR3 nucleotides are TGCGCCAGCAGCTCTAGGGTGGATGAGCAGTTCTTC.

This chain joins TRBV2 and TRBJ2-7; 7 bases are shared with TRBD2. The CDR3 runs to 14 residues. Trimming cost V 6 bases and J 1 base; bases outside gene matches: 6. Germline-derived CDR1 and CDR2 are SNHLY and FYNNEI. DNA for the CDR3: TGTGCCAGCAGCCAGGGAGGGATTTCCTACGAGCAGTACTTC. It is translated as CASSQGGISYEQYF.

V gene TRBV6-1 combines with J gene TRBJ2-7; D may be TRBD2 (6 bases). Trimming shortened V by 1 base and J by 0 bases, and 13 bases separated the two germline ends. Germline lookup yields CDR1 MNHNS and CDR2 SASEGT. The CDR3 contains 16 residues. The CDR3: CASSEVAGLSSYEQYF. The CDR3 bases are TGTGCCAGCAGTGAAGTCGCGGGACTCTCCTCCTACGAGCAGTACTTC.

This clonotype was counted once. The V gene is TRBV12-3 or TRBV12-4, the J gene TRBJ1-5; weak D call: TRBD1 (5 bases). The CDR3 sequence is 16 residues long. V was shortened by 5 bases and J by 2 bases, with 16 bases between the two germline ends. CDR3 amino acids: CASSTTPWGGNQPQHF. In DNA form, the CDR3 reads TGTGCCAGCAGTACGACCCCCTGGGGGGGCAATCAGCCCCAGCATTTT.

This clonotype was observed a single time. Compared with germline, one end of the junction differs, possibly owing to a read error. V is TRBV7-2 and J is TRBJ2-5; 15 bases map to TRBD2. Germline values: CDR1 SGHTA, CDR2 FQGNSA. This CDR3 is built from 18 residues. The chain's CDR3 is CAGSPPGLAGGVGKTQYF. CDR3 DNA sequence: TGTGCCGGCAGCCCCCCGGGACTAGCGGGAGGTGTAGGAAAGACCCAGTACTTC.

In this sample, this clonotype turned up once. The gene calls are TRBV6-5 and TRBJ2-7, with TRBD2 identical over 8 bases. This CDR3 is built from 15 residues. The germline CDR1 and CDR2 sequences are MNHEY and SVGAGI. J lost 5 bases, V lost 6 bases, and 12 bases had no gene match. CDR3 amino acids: CASRDYSGGSNEQYF. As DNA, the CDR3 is TGTGCCAGCAGGGACTATTCGGGGGGGTCCAACGAGCAGTACTTC.

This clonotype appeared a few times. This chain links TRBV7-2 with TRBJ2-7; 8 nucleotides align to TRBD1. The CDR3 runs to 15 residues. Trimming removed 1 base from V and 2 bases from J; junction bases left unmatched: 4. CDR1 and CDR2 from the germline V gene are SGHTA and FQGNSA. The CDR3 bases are TGTGCCAGCAGCTTAGTTCGGACAGGGACCTACGAGCAGTACTTC. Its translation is CASSLVRTGTYEQYF.

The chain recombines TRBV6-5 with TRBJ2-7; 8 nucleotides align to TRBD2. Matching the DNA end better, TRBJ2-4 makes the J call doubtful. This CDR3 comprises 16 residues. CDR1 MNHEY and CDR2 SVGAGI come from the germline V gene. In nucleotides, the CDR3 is TGTGCCAGCAGTTTTAGCGGGATAGGTCCAGGAAACATTCAGTACTTC. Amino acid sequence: CASSFSGIGPGNIQYF.

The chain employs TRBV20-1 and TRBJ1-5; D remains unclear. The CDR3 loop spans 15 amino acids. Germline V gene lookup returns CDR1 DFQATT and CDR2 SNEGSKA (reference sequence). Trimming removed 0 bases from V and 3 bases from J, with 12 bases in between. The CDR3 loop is CSARDGQKINQPQHF. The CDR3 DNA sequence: TGCAGTGCTAGAGATGGCCAGAAGATCAATCAGCCCCAGCATTTT.

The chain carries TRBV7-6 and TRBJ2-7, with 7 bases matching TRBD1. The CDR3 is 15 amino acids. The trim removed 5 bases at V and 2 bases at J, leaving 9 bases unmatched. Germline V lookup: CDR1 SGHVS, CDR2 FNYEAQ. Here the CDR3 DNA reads TGTGCCAGCAGCCCGTCGACAGGGCACCCCTACGAGCAGTACTTC. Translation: CASSPSTGHPYEQYF.

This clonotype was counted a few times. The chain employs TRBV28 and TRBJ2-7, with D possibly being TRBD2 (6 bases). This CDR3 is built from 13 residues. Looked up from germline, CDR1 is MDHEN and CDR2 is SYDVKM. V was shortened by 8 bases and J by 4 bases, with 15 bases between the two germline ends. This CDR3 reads CASPRGTPYEQYF. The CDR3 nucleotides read TGTGCCAGCCCTCGGGGGACTCCGTACGAGCAGTACTTC.

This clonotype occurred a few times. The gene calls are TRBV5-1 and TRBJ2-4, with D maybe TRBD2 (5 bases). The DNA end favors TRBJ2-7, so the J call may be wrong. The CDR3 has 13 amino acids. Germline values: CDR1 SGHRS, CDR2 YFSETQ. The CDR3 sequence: CASSWNAGNEQYF. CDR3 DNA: TGCGCCAGCAGCTGGAATGCGGGTAACGAGCAGTACTTC.

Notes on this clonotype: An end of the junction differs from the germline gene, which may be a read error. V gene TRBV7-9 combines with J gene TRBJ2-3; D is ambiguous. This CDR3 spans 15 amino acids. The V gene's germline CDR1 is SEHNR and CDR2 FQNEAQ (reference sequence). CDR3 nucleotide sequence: TGCGCCAGCAGCTTAGGTCACAGCCCCACAGATACGCAGTATTTT. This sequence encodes CASSLGHSPTDTQYF.

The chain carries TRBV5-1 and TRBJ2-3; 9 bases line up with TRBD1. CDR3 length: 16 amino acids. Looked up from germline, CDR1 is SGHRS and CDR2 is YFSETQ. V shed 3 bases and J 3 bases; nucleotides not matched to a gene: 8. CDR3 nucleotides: TGCGCCAGCAGCTCGATTACCGGGACAGGGACAGATACGCAGTATTTT. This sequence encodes CASSSITGTGTDTQYF.

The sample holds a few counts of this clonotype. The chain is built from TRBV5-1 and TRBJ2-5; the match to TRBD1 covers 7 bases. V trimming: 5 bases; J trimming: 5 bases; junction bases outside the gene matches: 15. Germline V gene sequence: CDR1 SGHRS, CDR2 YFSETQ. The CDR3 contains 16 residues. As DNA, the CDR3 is TGCGCCAGCAGTCCCTCGGACAGGCGGCTTGGGGAGACCCAGTACTTC. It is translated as CASSPSDRRLGETQYF.

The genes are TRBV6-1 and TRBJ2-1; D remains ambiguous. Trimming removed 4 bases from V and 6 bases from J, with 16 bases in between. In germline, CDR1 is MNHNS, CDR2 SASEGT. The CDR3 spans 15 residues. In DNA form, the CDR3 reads TGTGCCAGCAGTGCCGGCCCCGGCGGACGCAATGAGCAGTTCTTC. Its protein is CASSAGPGGRNEQFF.

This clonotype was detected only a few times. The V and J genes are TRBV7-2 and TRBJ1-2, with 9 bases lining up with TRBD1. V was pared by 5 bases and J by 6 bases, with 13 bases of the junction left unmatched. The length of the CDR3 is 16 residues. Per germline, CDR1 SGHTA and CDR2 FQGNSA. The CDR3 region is CASSPISGTGWHGYTF. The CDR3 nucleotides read TGTGCCAGCAGCCCCATCTCCGGGACAGGGTGGCATGGCTACACCTTC.

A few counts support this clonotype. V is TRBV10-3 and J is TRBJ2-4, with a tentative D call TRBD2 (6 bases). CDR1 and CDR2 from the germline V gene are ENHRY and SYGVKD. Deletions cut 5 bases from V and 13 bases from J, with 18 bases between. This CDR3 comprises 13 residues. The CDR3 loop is CAISPDSWEEQYF. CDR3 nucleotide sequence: TGTGCCATCAGTCCAGACTCCTGGGAGGAGCAGTACTTC.

Here the CDR3 DNA reads TGCAGCGCCCCCTCCGTTGGTGAGCAGTTCTTC. It translates to CSAPSVGEQFF. The chain uses TRBV29-1 and TRBJ2-1; D is uncertain. The germline V gene encodes CDR1 SQVTM and CDR2 ANQGSEA. The CDR3 is 11 residues long. The V and J ends lost 7 bases and 9 bases respectively, with 13 bases between them.